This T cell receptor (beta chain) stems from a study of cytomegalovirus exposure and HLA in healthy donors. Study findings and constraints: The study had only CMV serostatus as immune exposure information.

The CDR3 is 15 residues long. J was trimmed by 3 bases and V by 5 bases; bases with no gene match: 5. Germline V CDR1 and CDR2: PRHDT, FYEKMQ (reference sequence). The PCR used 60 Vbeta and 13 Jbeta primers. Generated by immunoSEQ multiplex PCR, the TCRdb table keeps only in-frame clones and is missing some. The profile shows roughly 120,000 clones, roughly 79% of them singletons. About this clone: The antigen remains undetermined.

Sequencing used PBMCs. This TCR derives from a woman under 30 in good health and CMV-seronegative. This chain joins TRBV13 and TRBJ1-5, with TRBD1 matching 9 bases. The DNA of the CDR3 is TGTGCCAGCAGCCTACAGGGGGCCGTCAATCAGCCCCAGCATTTT. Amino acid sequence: CASSLQGAVNQPQHF.